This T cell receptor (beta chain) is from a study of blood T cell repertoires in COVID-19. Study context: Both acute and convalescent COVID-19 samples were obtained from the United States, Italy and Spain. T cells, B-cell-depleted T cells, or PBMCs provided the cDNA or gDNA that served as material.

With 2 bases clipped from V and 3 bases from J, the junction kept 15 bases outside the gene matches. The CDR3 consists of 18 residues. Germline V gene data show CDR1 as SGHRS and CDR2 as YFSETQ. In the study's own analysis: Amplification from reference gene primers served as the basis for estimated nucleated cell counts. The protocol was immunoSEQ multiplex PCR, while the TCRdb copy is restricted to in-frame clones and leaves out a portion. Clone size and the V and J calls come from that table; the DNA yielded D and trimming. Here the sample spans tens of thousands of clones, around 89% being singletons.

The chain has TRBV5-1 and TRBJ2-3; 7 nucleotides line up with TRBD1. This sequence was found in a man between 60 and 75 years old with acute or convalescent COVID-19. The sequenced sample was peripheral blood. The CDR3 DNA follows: TGCGCCAGCAGCTTTGGGAATATGTGGACAGGCGCAACAGATACGCAGTATTTT. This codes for CASSFGNMWTGATDTQYF.